Detailed here is one T cell receptor (beta chain). It lacks a known antigen. Base qualities are not provided; no much larger clone lies one nucleotide away. This entry comes from a study of T-cell reconstitution after alpha-beta-depleted transplantation in children (dated by TCRdb to about 2016). For the study in its entirety: T-cell immune reconstitution after TCRalphabeta/CD19-depleted allogeneic hematopoietic cell transplantation in children was quantitatively tracked in the study by means of TCR repertoire profiling.

Library creation used PCR. The sequencer was an Illumina HiSeq 2500. TCR library preparation used molecular barcoding, with unique molecular identifiers applied to normalize quantification of the TCRbeta repertoire. TCRdb ran its own pipeline on the public reads, namely fastp trimming at Q25 and MiXCR clone calling, and kept in-frame beta chains. Every distinct CDR3 protein forms one entry, paired with its most common genes and DNA. For this sample the table gives hundreds of thousands of distinct CDR3 sequences, of which 16% were detected only once. The ten largest clones represent approximately 1% of the sample. The junction carries 12 bases between V and J, which are trimmed by 4 bases and 9 bases respectively. The CDR3 measures 12 amino acids from cysteine to phenylalanine. The sequence is cut down to CDR3 DNA, 36 bases in frame from base 1. CDR1 and CDR2 (SGHRS, YFSETQ) derive from the germline V gene.

The V and J segments used are TRBV5-1 and TRBJ2-3; TRBD1 is possibly the D segment (5 matching bases). The specimen was PBMCs from the stem cell graft donor, collected from the stem cell graft. The origin of this receptor is a human donor who donated a stem cell graft to a child with acute myeloid leukemia. CDR3 protein: CASSADRITQYF. The sequenced DNA: TGCGCCAGCAGCGCAGACAGAATCACGCAGTATTTT.